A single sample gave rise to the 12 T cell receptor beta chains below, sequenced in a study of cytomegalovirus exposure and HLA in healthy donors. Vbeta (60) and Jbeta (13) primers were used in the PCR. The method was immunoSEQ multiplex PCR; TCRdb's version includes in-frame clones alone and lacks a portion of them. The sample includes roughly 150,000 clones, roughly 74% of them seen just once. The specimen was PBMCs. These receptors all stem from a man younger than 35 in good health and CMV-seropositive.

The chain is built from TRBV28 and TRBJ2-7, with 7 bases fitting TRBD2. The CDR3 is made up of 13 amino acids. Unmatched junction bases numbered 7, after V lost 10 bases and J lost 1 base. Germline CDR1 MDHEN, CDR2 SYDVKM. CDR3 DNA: TGTGCCACCTACGGGGGAGGGTCCTACGAGCAGTACTTC. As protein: CATYGGGSYEQYF.

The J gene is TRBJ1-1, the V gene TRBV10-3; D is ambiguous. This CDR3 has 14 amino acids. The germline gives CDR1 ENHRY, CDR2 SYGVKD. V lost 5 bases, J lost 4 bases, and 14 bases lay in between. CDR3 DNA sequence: TGTGCCATCAGTACCGACATTTCCCCCACTGAAGCTTTCTTT. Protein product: CAISTDISPTEAFF.

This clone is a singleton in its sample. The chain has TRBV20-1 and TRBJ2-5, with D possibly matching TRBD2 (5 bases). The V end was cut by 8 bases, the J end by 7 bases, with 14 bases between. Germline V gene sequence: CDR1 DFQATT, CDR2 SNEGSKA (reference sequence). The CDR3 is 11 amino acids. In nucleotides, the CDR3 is TGCAGTAAAAAAAAGGCGGGGACCCAGTACTTC. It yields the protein CSKKKAGTQYF.

CDR3 coding DNA: TGTGCCAGCAGCTCCCCGAGGGTAGAGGATGAGCAGTTCTTC. It codes for CASSSPRVEDEQFF. This chain joins TRBV11-2 and TRBJ2-1; possibly TRBD2 for D (5 bases). Germline CDR1 and CDR2: SGHAT and FQNNGV. The germline V and J ends were trimmed by 4 bases and 8 bases, with 15 bases remaining between them. The length of the CDR3 is 14 residues.

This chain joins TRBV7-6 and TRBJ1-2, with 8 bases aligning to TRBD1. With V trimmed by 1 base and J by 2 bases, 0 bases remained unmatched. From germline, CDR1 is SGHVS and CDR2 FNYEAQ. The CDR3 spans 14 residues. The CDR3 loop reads CASSLGTGNYGYTF. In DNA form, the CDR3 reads TGTGCCAGCAGCTTAGGGACAGGGAACTATGGCTACACCTTC.

CDR3 bases: TGTGCCAGCTCACCGCGGGCAGATACGCAGTATTTT. Amino acids: CASSPRADTQYF. The chain couples TRBV18 to TRBJ2-3, with TRBD2 as a possible D gene (5 bases). This CDR3 spans 12 amino acids. The ends were cut back, 3 bases at V and 4 bases at J, with 5 bases in the middle. The germline V gene has CDR1 KGHSH and CDR2 LQKENI.

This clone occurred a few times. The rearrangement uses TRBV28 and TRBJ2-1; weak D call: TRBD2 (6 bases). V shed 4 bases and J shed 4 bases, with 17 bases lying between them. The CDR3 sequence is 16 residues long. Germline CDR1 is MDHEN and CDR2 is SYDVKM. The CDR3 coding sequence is TGTGCCAGCAGTTCTCTTAGCGGAGGCTGGTACAATGAGCAGTTCTTC. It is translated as CASSSLSGGWYNEQFF.

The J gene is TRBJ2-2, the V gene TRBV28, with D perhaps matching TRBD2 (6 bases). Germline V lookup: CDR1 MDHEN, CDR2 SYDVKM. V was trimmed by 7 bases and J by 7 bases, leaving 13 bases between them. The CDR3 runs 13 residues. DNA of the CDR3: TGTGCCAGCAAAAGGGAGGTTGGCGGGGAGCTGTTTTTT. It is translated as CASKREVGGELFF.

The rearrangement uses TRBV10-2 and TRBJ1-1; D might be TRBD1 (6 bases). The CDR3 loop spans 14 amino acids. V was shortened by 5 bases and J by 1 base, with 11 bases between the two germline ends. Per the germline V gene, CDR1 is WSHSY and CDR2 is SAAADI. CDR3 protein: CASSQQGKNTEAFF. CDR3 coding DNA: TGCGCCAGCAGTCAACAGGGTAAGAACACTGAAGCTTTCTTT.

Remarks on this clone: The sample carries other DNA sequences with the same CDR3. CDR3 coding DNA: TGTGCCAGCAGCCTAGACCCCGGCTACGAGCAGTACTTC. Encoded protein: CASSLDPGYEQYF. This chain uses TRBV7-2 with TRBJ2-7, with unresolved D. CDR3 size: 13 residues. Germline V gene sequence: CDR1 SGHTA, CDR2 FQGNSA. Trimming pared 5 bases from V and 3 bases from J, leaving 11 bases between.

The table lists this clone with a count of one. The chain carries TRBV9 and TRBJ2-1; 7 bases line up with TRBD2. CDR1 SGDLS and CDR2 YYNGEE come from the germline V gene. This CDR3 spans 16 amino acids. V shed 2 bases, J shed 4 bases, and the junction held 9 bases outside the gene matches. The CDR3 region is CASSVSGQNRYNEQFF. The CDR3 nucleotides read TGTGCCAGCAGCGTTAGCGGGCAGAACCGATACAATGAGCAGTTCTTC.

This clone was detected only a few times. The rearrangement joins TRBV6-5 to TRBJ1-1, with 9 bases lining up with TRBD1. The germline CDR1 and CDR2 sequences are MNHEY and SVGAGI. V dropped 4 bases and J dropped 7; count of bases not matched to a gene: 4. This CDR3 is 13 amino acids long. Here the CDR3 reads CASSSDRGSEAFF. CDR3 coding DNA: TGTGCCAGCAGTTCCGACAGGGGGAGTGAAGCTTTCTTT.